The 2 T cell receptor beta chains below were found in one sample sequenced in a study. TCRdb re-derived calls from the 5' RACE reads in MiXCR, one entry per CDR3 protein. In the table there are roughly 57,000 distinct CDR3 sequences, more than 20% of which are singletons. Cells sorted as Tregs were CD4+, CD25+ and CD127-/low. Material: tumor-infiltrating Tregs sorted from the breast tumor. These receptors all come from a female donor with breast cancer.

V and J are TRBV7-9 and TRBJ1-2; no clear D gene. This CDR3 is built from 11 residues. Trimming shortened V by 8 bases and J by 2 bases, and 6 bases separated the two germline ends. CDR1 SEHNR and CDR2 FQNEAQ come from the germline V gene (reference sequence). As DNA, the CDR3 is TGTGCCAGCGAGGCAAACTATGGCTACACCTTC. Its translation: CASEANYGYTF. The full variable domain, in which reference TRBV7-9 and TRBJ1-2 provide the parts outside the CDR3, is DTGVSQNPRHKITKRGQNVTFRCDPISEHNRLYWYRQTLGQGPEFLTYFQNEAQLEKSRLLSDRFSAERPKGSFSTLEIQRTEQGDSAMYLCASEANYGYTFGSGTRLTVV.

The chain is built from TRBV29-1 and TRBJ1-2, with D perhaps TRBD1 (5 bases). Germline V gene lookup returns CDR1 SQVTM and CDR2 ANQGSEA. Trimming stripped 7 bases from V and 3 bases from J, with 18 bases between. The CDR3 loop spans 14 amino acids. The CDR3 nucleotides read TGCAGCGCTGATCCTACCGGGACCGACTATGGCTACACCTTC. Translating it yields CSADPTGTDYGYTF.